Listed below are T cell receptor beta chains from one sample, sequenced in a study of vaccination and CD4 T cells after COVID-19. Their cognate antigens are unknown. MiXCR was run by TCRdb on the PCR reads, yielding one entry per CDR3 protein. Of 10,000 to 15,000 distinct CDR3 sequences listed, less than 70% were seen once; the top ten hold about an eighth. Sequenced material: CD4+ T cells from blood, cultured in vitro. Receptors were obtained from a human donor who had recovered from COVID-19. Each CDR3 is given with its conserved first and last residue. The D gene is left open where the match is weak.

CASSPQGANTDTQYF TRBD1 TRBV7-2
CASSAYSDTEAFF - TRBV7-2
CASSRQGSGNTIYF TRBD1 TRBV3-1
CASSSVWRSSTDTQYF - TRBV7-2
CASGPGTVFYGYTF TRBD1 TRBV6-2/TRBV6-3
CASSYREPPYEQYF - TRBV6-5
CSARDYWTSGTYEQYF TRBD2 TRBV20-1
CASSVGQGNSPLHF TRBD1 TRBV2
CASSLATQVGEQYF - TRBV7-9
CASGTGSDTEAFF - TRBV12-5
CASSEGHANEKLFF - TRBV7-2
CATSDGGRAHEQYF - TRBV24-1
CASRKSGGSQHF - TRBV6-1
CASSGTGPGANVLTF TRBD1 TRBV5-4
CASRVDGNTEAFF - TRBV2
CASSLRQGMPDTQYF TRBD1 TRBV7-9
CSVAGRSTDTQYF - TRBV29-1
CASSSLQGRETQYF TRBD1 TRBV6-1
CSPRVQRLAGFGETQYF TRBD2 TRBV20-1
CASSLGGAIRTYEQYF - TRBV7-8